This is a list of T cell receptor beta chains from one sample in a study of identical twins. One entry per CDR3 protein results from TCRdb running MiXCR on the 5' RACE reads. The profile covers 500,000 to 600,000 distinct CDR3 sequences, with roughly a fifth appearing a single time and 0.8% to 1% taken by the ten largest. Separately, the same data were catalogued under a study of T cells expressing NK-cell markers.

Source material: CD4+ T cells sorted from blood. These receptors were taken from a woman younger than 35 in good health. The CDR3 runs from the conserved cysteine through the conserved F or W.

v_gene	j_gene	CDR3aa
TRBV5-1	TRBJ2-5	CASSLGRLDEEETQYF
TRBV12-3/TRBV12-4	TRBJ1-5	CASSSSSTFEPQHF
TRBV18	TRBJ2-3	CASSPDRTNTQYF
TRBV6-1	TRBJ2-4	CATQQGGMVGNIQYF
TRBV25-1	TRBJ2-5	CASSVGLAGGGETQYF
TRBV18	TRBJ1-1	CASSRDTPANTEAFF
TRBV3-1	TRBJ2-3	CASSQTIAPGTDTQYF
TRBV20-1	TRBJ2-1	CSATTPLRLAGPSSYNEQFF
TRBV5-6	TRBJ2-7	CASSFGRGPYEQYF
TRBV6-2/TRBV6-3	TRBJ2-6	CASNLDSSGANVLTF
TRBV28	TRBJ2-5	CASNKQGTETQYF
TRBV2	TRBJ2-3	CASRPGTYSDTQYF
TRBV12-3/TRBV12-4	TRBJ1-6	CASGHRALDSPLHF
TRBV20-1	TRBJ2-1	CSAVIEGSYNEQFF
TRBV6-1	TRBJ1-4	CASKVVLLGEKLFF
TRBV5-1	TRBJ2-1	CASSPGLAGIIYNEQFF
TRBV15	TRBJ2-2	CATSRSGASNTGELFF
TRBV20-1	TRBJ2-5	CSASGATGETQYF
TRBV7-2	TRBJ1-3	CASTRGGSGNTIYF
TRBV25-1	TRBJ2-7	CASRFSGPGLYEQYF
TRBV9	TRBJ2-3	CASSVSVNTDTQYF
TRBV12-3/TRBV12-4	TRBJ1-1	CASSPARDRDAFF